This T cell receptor (beta chain) appears in the sequencing data of a study of chemoradiotherapy in HPV16-positive cancers. The CDR3 has 16 residues. V was trimmed by 4 bases and J by 1 base, leaving 15 bases between them. Germline V gives CDR1 SGHKS, CDR2 YYEKEE (reference sequence). Samples were taken several times over chemoradiotherapy. Overall study results and limits: Only two HPV16-positive patients supplied the functional HPV-specificity definition. Non-HPV-specific T cells did not expand in tumors during treatment, whereas candidate HPV-specific clones and E7-related motifs did.

Method: immunoSEQ multiplex PCR; TCRdb's copy keeps in-frame clones and lacks some. Of about 7,000 clones in the sample, roughly 79% were seen once. This clone was recorded a few times. Its target is not known. This chain links TRBV5-5 with TRBJ1-5; D remains unclear. Collection took place from a patient who underwent chemoradiotherapy. The receptor was derived from a human donor with HPV-associated anogenital cancer. CDR3 region: CASSGMEVGSNQPQHF. In nucleotides, the CDR3 is TGTGCCAGCAGCGGGATGGAGGTGGGAAGCAATCAGCCCCAGCATTTT.